This T cell receptor (beta chain) appears in the sequencing data of a study of cytomegalovirus exposure and HLA in healthy donors. With 60 Vbeta and 13 Jbeta primers, the PCR was carried out. This table comes from immunoSEQ multiplex PCR, and its TCRdb copy is limited to in-frame clones, with some not included. The data contain approximately 160,000 clones, around 63% of them singletons. The germline gives CDR1 SGHDT, CDR2 YYEEEE. Between the trimmed V and J ends, which lost 1 base and 1 base, there was a span of 5 bases. CDR3 length: 13 amino acids. The receptor was derived from a woman aged 18-29 years in good health and CMV-seropositive. This chain links TRBV5-6 with TRBJ2-5; no reliable D call. Sequences were obtained from PBMCs. The CDR3 bases are TGTGCCAGCAGCTTGCCAGTCCAAGAGACCCAGTACTTC. Translating it yields CASSLPVQETQYF.